This record looks at one T cell receptor beta chain sequence and its context. Its antigen remains unknown. A much larger clone differs from this one at a single base, so this may be a read error. TCRdb itself ran the 5' RACE reads through MiXCR, one entry per CDR3 protein. The data show around 490,000 distinct CDR3 sequences, roughly an eighth seen once. This sample was included in a study of identical twins. The CDR3 is made up of 13 amino acids. In germline, CDR1 is SNHLY, CDR2 FYNNEI. Trimming cost V 8 bases and J 5 bases; bases outside gene matches: 5. Notes on the study in general: Analyses based on zero insertions could be partly confounded by invariant MAIT and iNKT cells. Cross-sectional statistical analysis, not tracking of the same donors, underpinned the conclusions. Within cord blood, abundant beta clonotypes carried fewer insertions, but memory repertoires showed no such trend.

Separately, the same data were catalogued under a study of yellow fever vaccine responses in identical twins. As reported in that work: Twins' vaccine T cell response reportedly seemed partly convergent, partly personalized.

The sequencing input was CD4+ T cells sorted from blood. The receptor was derived from a woman aged 18-35 years in good health. V and J are TRBV2 and TRBJ2-5, with 10 bases fitting TRBD1. For the CDR3, the DNA is TGTGCCAGCGGGACAGGGGCGGTGGAGACCCAGTACTTC. This translates into CASGTGAVETQYF.